A single sample is the source of the 6 T cell receptor beta chains below, sequenced in a study of naive and memory T cell subsets. The beta constant-region primer was an equimolar mix of two oligonucleotides covering TRBC1 and TRBC2. TCRdb itself ran the UMI-ligation and nested PCR reads through MiXCR, one entry per CDR3 protein. The repertoire holds approximately 85,000 distinct CDR3 sequences, with 7% as singletons. Sequencing was done on a sample of central memory CD4+ T cells from blood. Every receptor here comes from a human donor in good health.

CDR3: CASSPSGGNTEAFF. DNA of the CDR3: TGTGCCAGCTCCCCGTCCGGGGGCAACACTGAAGCTTTCTTT. The rearrangement links TRBV18 to TRBJ1-1; perhaps TRBD1 as D (6 bases). The length of the CDR3 is 14 residues. CDR1 is KGHSH, CDR2 LQKENI, per germline. V gave up 6 bases and J gave up 2 bases, with 13 bases separating them. The entire variable domain, with the rest obtained from reference TRBV18 and TRBJ1-1, is as follows: NAGVMQNPRHLVRRRGQEARLRCSPMKGHSHVYWYRQLPEEGLKFMVYLQKENIIDESGMPKERFSAEFPKEGPSILRIQQVVRGDSAAYFCASSPSGGNTEAFFGQGTRLTVV.

This clonotype has at least ten counts. The genes are TRBV20-1 and TRBJ1-2; D is possibly TRBD1 (6 bases). CDR1 and CDR2 from the germline V gene are DFQATT and SNEGSKA (reference sequence). The CDR3 spans 14 residues. V was shortened by 5 bases and J by 4 bases, with 17 bases between the two germline ends. The CDR3 sequence is CSAVSGQISYGYTF. CDR3 in DNA: TGCAGTGCTGTATCGGGACAAATTTCCTATGGCTACACCTTC.

The rearrangement uses TRBV7-9 and TRBJ1-1; D remains unclear. Trimming removed 5 bases at V and 1 base at J, with 8 bases between. Per germline, CDR1 SEHNR and CDR2 FQNEAQ (reference sequence). This CDR3 has 13 residues. The CDR3 protein is CASSPVRNTEAFF. In DNA, the CDR3 is TGTGCCAGCAGCCCCGTCAGGAACACTGAAGCTTTCTTT. The variable domain in full, with the rest retrieved from reference TRBV7-9 and TRBJ1-1, is DTGVSQNPRHKITKRGQNVTFRCDPISEHNRLYWYRQTLGQGPEFLTYFQNEAQLEKSRLLSDRFSAERPKGSFSTLEIQRTEQGDSAMYLCASSPVRNTEAFFGQGTRLTVV.

CDR3 loop: CASSPRRTGIGTEAFF. CDR3 DNA sequence: TGTGCCAGCAGTCCCCGGCGGACAGGGATTGGCACTGAAGCTTTCTTT. The V and J genes are TRBV6-2 or TRBV6-3 and TRBJ1-1, with TRBD1 matching 8 bases. The CDR3 totals 16 residues. V shed 5 bases, J shed 4 bases, and the junction held 12 bases outside the gene matches. The germline CDR1 and CDR2 sequences are MNHEY and SVGEGT.

This clonotype has a count of ten or more. The V call is TRBV29-1, the J call TRBJ2-1; D may be TRBD1 or TRBD2 (5 bases each). The V gene lost 3 bases and the J gene lost 8 bases, with 20 bases spanning the gap. The CDR3 length is 15 residues. Germline V gene sequence: CDR1 SQVTM, CDR2 ANQGSEA. The CDR3 protein is CSVDSHGKRGDEQFF. The CDR3 DNA follows: TGCAGCGTTGACTCGCACGGGAAGAGGGGCGATGAGCAGTTCTTC.

This clonotype has at least ten counts. CDR3 loop: CSARDSAGGNSPLHF. For the CDR3, the DNA is TGCAGTGCTAGAGATAGTGCAGGGGGCAACTCACCCCTCCACTTT. This chain joins TRBV20-1 and TRBJ1-6; 8 bases line up with TRBD1. This CDR3 comprises 15 residues. Germline values: CDR1 DFQATT, CDR2 SNEGSKA (reference sequence). V shed 0 bases, J shed 10 bases, and the junction held 8 bases outside the gene matches.